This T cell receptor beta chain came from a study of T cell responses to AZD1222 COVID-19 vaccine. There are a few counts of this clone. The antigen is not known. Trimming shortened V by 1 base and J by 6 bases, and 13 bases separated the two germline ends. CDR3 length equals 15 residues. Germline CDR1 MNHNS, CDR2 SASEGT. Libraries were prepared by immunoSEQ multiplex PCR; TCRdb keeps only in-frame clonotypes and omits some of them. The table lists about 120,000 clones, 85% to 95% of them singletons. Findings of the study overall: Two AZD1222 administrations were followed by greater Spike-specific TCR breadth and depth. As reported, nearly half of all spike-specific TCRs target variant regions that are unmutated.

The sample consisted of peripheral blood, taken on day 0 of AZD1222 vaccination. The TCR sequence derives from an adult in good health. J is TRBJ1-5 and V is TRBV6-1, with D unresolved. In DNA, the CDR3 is TGTGCCAGCAGTGAAGTGGGTTCGGACTTTCAGCCCCAGCATTTT. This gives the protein CASSEVGSDFQPQHF.